This entry lists 26 T cell receptor beta chains sequenced from one sample in a study of technical replicates of blood from a few donors. Repertoires were generated with immunoSEQ multiplex PCR, while TCRdb's copy carries only in-frame clones and drops some. This sample has around 68,000 clones, with 91% found just once. Sample: T cells isolated from PBMCs. The receptors shown here come from a human donor in good health. Some clones in this sample may be carry-over from other donors' samples.

The CDR3 sequence: CASSVGQVGFQETQYF. The CDR3, as DNA: TGTGCCAGCAGCGTAGGTCAGGTGGGCTTTCAAGAGACCCAGTACTTC. The chain links TRBV9 to TRBJ2-5; the D is unclear. This CDR3 spans 16 amino acids. Trimming left V 0 bases short and J 2 bases short, with 14 bases between. Germline CDR1 reads SGDLS; CDR2 reads YYNGEE.

The chain carries TRBV6-6 and TRBJ1-1; D unclear. Germline-derived CDR1 and CDR2 are MNHNY and SVGAGI (reference sequence). With 4 bases removed from V and 6 bases from J, the gap between germline ends came to 12 bases. The CDR3 length is 13 residues. CDR3 residues: CASSLVGISEAFF. The DNA of the CDR3 is TGTGCCAGCAGTTTGGTCGGGATTTCTGAAGCTTTCTTT.

V and J are TRBV5-1 and TRBJ1-6; D gene ambiguous. CDR1 is SGHRS, CDR2 YFSETQ, per germline. Trimming shortened V by 0 bases and J by 5 bases, and 6 bases separated the two germline ends. The CDR3 runs 14 residues. CDR3 loop: CASSLDSNNSPLHF. The CDR3 DNA reads TGCGCCAGCAGCTTGGACAGTAATAATTCACCCCTCCACTTT. The whole variable domain, filled in from reference TRBV5-1 and TRBJ1-6, reads KAGVTQTPRYLIKTRGQQVTLSCSPISGHRSVSWYQQTPGQGLQFLFEYFSETQRNKGNFPGRFSGRQFSNSRSEMNVSTLELGDSALYLCASSLDSNNSPLHFGNGTRLTVT.

The CDR3 loop reads CAWSREYEQYF. The DNA for the CDR3 is TGTGCCTGGAGTAGGGAGTACGAGCAGTACTTC. The chain uses TRBV30 and TRBJ2-7, with a tentative D call TRBD2 (5 bases). The V end lost 2 bases, the J end lost 4 bases, and 6 bases lay between the germline ends. Germline CDR1 and CDR2: GTSNPN and SVGIG (reference sequence). CDR3 size: 11 residues.

This chain uses TRBV19 with TRBJ1-4, with D perhaps matching TRBD1 (5 bases). V lost 1 base and J lost 8, with 17 bases in between. This CDR3 is 16 amino acids long. Germline CDR1 reads LNHDA; CDR2 reads SQIVND (reference sequence). The CDR3: CASSIGYRPRKEKLFF. The CDR3 DNA reads TGTGCCAGTAGTATAGGCTACAGGCCCCGGAAGGAAAAACTGTTTTTT.

The J gene is TRBJ1-1, the V gene TRBV2; possibly TRBD1 for D (5 bases). Germline lookup yields CDR1 SNHLY and CDR2 FYNNEI. V lost 5 bases and J lost 5, with 15 bases in between. The CDR3 contains 14 residues. The CDR3 sequence: CASSPGLSWTEAFF. CDR3 DNA sequence: TGTGCCAGCAGTCCGGGACTTAGTTGGACTGAAGCTTTCTTT.

In this sample, this clone turned up once. The chain recombines TRBV25-1 with TRBJ2-5, with 7 bases aligning to TRBD1. Trimming cost V 2 bases and J 5 bases; bases outside gene matches: 2. The CDR3 runs 13 residues. CDR1 and CDR2 (germline): MGHDK, SYGVNS. The CDR3 spells CASSETGVETQYF. The CDR3 DNA is TGTGCCAGCAGTGAAACAGGGGTGGAGACCCAGTACTTC.

This rearrangement joins TRBV5-6 to TRBJ1-2; 12 nucleotides align to TRBD1. CDR1 SGHDT and CDR2 YYEEEE come from the germline V gene. Trimming removed 4 bases from V and 8 bases from J; junction bases left unmatched: 12. The CDR3 loop spans 16 amino acids. The CDR3 DNA follows: TGTGCCAGCAGCACCGCTACCGGGACAGGGGGCATCGGCTACACCTTC. Protein: CASSTATGTGGIGYTF.

The chain has TRBV19 and TRBJ1-4, with D possibly TRBD1 on 5 matching bases. The CDR3 has 14 residues. Trimming cost V 7 bases and J 6 bases, with 15 bases left between them. Germline loops: CDR1 LNHDA, CDR2 SQIVND (reference sequence). The CDR3 nucleotides are TGTGCCAGTACCCCACTGGGGGGGGATGAAAAACTGTTTTTT. It encodes CASTPLGGDEKLFF.

The chain couples TRBV4-2 to TRBJ1-2; D perhaps matches TRBD1 (5 bases). This CDR3 is 13 amino acids long. V was pared by 1 base and J by 4 bases, with 7 bases between. Germline CDR1 reads LGHNA; CDR2 reads YNFKEQ. The CDR3 loop is CASSQGQSYGYTF. The CDR3 DNA follows: TGTGCCAGCAGCCAAGGACAGTCCTATGGCTACACCTTC.

The chain couples TRBV28 to TRBJ1-4; weak D call: TRBD1 (6 bases). The V end lost 6 bases, the J end lost 2 bases, and 13 bases lay between the germline ends. Looked up from germline, CDR1 is MDHEN and CDR2 is SYDVKM. The CDR3 has 15 amino acids. The CDR3 loop is CASSQGGATNEKLFF. The CDR3, as DNA: TGTGCCAGCAGCCAAGGGGGAGCCACTAATGAAAAACTGTTTTTT.

The V and J genes are TRBV6-5 and TRBJ1-2, with D possibly being TRBD1 (5 bases). Germline CDR1 MNHEY, CDR2 SVGAGI. The CDR3 covers 14 residues. V lost 0 bases, J lost 8 bases, and 13 bases lay in between. The CDR3 region is CASSYSRVGGGYTF. CDR3 DNA sequence: TGTGCCAGCAGTTACTCGAGGGTGGGGGGAGGCTACACCTTC.

CDR3 DNA: TGTGCCAGCAACCCGGGACTAGTGATGGGTATTCCTCTGGATACGCAGTATTTT. Protein sequence: CASNPGLVMGIPLDTQYF. The chain is built from TRBV9 and TRBJ2-3; TRBD2 aligns across 8 bases. The CDR3 runs 18 residues. CDR1 is SGDLS and CDR2 is YYNGEE in the germline V gene. Trimming took 6 bases from V and 6 from J; bases not matched to a gene: 21.

The V call is TRBV20-1, the J call TRBJ2-1; TRBD1 is a possible D gene (6 bases). This CDR3 contains 11 residues. Germline V gives CDR1 DFQATT, CDR2 SNEGSKA (reference sequence). Trimming shortened V by 1 base and J by 9 bases, and 7 bases separated the two germline ends. The CDR3, as DNA: TGCAGTGCTAGAGCAGGGGTTGAGCAGTTCTTC. It codes for CSARAGVEQFF.

The chain links TRBV30 to TRBJ1-3; D is unclear. Trimming cost V 3 bases and J 1 base, with 4 bases left between them. Germline CDR1 and CDR2: GTSNPN and SVGIG (reference sequence). This CDR3 region has 12 residues. The CDR3 DNA reads TGTGCCTGGAGGGCTTCTGGAAACACCATATATTTT. Protein product: CAWRASGNTIYF.

The rearrangement joins TRBV10-1 to TRBJ1-6; no clear D. This CDR3 region has 14 residues. V lost 2 bases, J lost 7 bases, and 9 bases lay in between. The germline V gene has CDR1 WNHNN and CDR2 SYGVQD (reference sequence). This CDR3 is CASSERELNSPLHF. The CDR3 nucleotides read TGCGCCAGCAGTGAGCGGGAGTTGAATTCACCCCTCCACTTT.

The rearrangement links TRBV19 to TRBJ2-3, with D possibly being TRBD1 (5 bases). Germline lookup yields CDR1 LNHDA and CDR2 SQIVND (reference sequence). The CDR3 has 16 amino acids. Trimming removed 3 bases from V and 1 base from J, with 14 bases in between. The CDR3 reads CASSMLTASRTDTQYF. The CDR3 region has the DNA TGTGCCAGTAGTATGTTGACAGCGTCTCGCACAGATACGCAGTATTTT.

This clone was seen once. This chain connects TRBV5-1 to TRBJ2-1; D is unclear. V lost 4 bases and J lost 0, with 5 bases in between. The CDR3 spans 13 residues. Per germline, CDR1 SGHRS and CDR2 YFSETQ. The CDR3: CASSESSYNEQFF. CDR3 coding DNA: TGCGCCAGCAGCGAGAGCTCCTACAATGAGCAGTTCTTC.

This chain's CDR3 is CASSYGTSNTGELFF. The CDR3 nucleotides read TGTGCCAGCAGTTACGGGACTTCGAACACCGGGGAGCTGTTTTTT. This chain links TRBV6-4 with TRBJ2-2; weak D call: TRBD2 (6 bases). The germline gives CDR1 MRHNA, CDR2 SNTAGT. This CDR3 comprises 15 residues. The V gene lost 5 bases and the J gene lost 0 bases, with 10 bases spanning the gap.

The chain couples TRBV7-9 to TRBJ2-5, with 7 bases matching TRBD2. The CDR3 is made up of 14 amino acids. V gave up 1 base and J gave up 5 bases; unmatched junction bases: 4. Looked up from germline, CDR1 is SEHNR and CDR2 is FQNEAQ (reference sequence). Here the CDR3 DNA reads TGTGCCAGCAGCTTAGTAGGGGAGGGGGAGACCCAGTACTTC. Translation gives CASSLVGEGETQYF.

This chain links TRBV19 with TRBJ2-1, with 10 bases aligning to TRBD1. Per germline, CDR1 LNHDA and CDR2 SQIVND (reference sequence). CDR3 length: 14 amino acids. The V segment lost 3 bases and the J segment 7 bases; nucleotides outside the gene matches: 3. CDR3 protein: CASSIWDRGNEQFF. The CDR3 DNA reads TGTGCCAGTAGTATCTGGGACAGGGGTAATGAGCAGTTCTTC.

The chain couples TRBV4-1 to TRBJ2-3; TRBD2 agrees at 11 bases. V was clipped by 6 bases and J by 2 bases; unmatched bases: 4. Germline lookup yields CDR1 MGHRA and CDR2 YSYEKL. The CDR3 is 15 residues long. CDR3 loop: CASRDSGGATDTQYF. CDR3 sequence (DNA): TGCGCCAGCAGAGATAGCGGGGGGGCCACAGATACGCAGTATTTT.

This chain connects TRBV4-3 to TRBJ1-4, with 9 nucleotides matching TRBD1. Trimming cost V 4 bases and J 8 bases; bases outside gene matches: 14. Germline assignment: CDR1 LGHNA and CDR2 YSLEER. This CDR3 comprises 17 residues. The CDR3 protein is CASSLIGPGTGSEKLFF. The CDR3 bases are TGCGCCAGCAGCCTCATAGGTCCCGGGACAGGGTCCGAAAAACTGTTTTTT.

V usage is TRBV5-4 and J usage is TRBJ1-2, with 8 bases matching TRBD1. CDR1 is SGHNT and CDR2 is YYREEE in the germline V gene (reference sequence). Trimming at V came to 0 bases and at J to 2 bases, leaving 6 bases not matched to a gene. This CDR3 region has 16 residues. CDR3 sequence reads: CASSLDRGSGNYGYTF. The CDR3 DNA reads TGTGCCAGCAGCTTGGACAGGGGGTCGGGGAACTATGGCTACACCTTC.

This rearrangement joins TRBV5-4 to TRBJ2-5; 12 nucleotides agree with TRBD2. The CDR3 is 14 residues long. Germline values: CDR1 SGHNT, CDR2 YYREEE (reference sequence). Trimming removed 3 bases from V and 3 bases from J; junction bases left unmatched: 0. In DNA form, the CDR3 reads TGTGCCAGCAGCTGGACTAGCGGGAAAGAGACCCAGTACTTC. Its protein product is CASSWTSGKETQYF.

The J gene is TRBJ1-1, the V gene TRBV2; TRBD1 agrees at 8 bases. This CDR3 spans 14 amino acids. Trimming took 6 bases from V and 1 from J; bases not matched to a gene: 4. CDR1 SNHLY and CDR2 FYNNEI come from the germline V gene. The CDR3 protein is CASRYGQGNTEAFF. CDR3 DNA: TGTGCCAGCAGATACGGACAGGGGAACACTGAAGCTTTCTTT.